The source of this T cell receptor beta chain is a study of T-cell reconstitution after alpha-beta-depleted transplantation in children. This clonotype was counted ten times or more. Using unique molecular identifiers, the investigators prepared the TCRbeta library. TCRdb called the PCR reads again in MiXCR, with one record for every CDR3 protein. The table has more than 150,000 distinct CDR3 sequences, roughly 6.8% seen once; the top ten hold more than 2.5%. This specimen consisted of PBMCs from the stem cell graft donor, obtained from the stem cell graft. This receptor was obtained from a human donor who donated a stem cell graft to a child with Wiskott-Aldrich syndrome.

CDR3 protein: CASSETPGEWETQYF. The DNA of the CDR3 is TGTGCCAGCAGTGAGACACCCGGGGAGTGGGAGACCCAGTACTTC. The rearrangement uses TRBV12-3 or TRBV12-4 and TRBJ2-5; maybe TRBD2 (5 bases). Trimming removed 5 bases from V and 5 bases from J, with 18 bases in between. There are 15 residues in the CDR3.